This T cell receptor (beta chain) was identified in a study of blood T cell repertoires in COVID-19 (dated by TCRdb to the early 2020s). Regarding the research as a whole: The collaborator samples originated in the United States, Italy and Spain and spanned the acute and convalescent phases of COVID-19. The material from the prospective study consisted of cDNA or gDNA derived from T cells, B-cell-depleted T cells, or PBMCs. Sample metadata almost always included a de-identified subject ID, COVID-19 status, age in years and sex. The repertoires were released in a freely available public database meant as a resource for research on the immune response to SARS-CoV-2. Samples were obtained from the ongoing ImmuneRACE study (first 160 participants) and from about 1,300 subjects provided by 6 global collaborators. Where HLA class I and class II types were available, the types were taken from metadata supplied by the sample provider, not from assay-based typing. The dataset comprised deeply sampled blood TCRbeta repertoires from subjects exposed to, actively infected with, or recovered from COVID-19.

Here is what the overall study found, with its caveats: Clinical and demographic metadata were provided uncurated, with the amount varying by source and participant.

Turning to this clone: The antigen it binds to is not known. The record has no base qualities; no much larger clone is one base away.

TCRbeta CDR3 regions were amplified from genomic DNA by means of the immunoSEQ Assay, a bias-controlled multiplex PCR. Under the source paper's analysis protocol: The number of nucleated cells in each sample was estimated from the amplification of reference gene primers within the assay. To quantify the absolute abundance of each unique TCRbeta CDR3 rearrangement, sequence reads were collapsed and filtered. For each sample, productive Simpson clonality was calculated by taking the square root of Simpson's diversity index across productive rearrangements. In its TCRdb copy, this immuneACCESS table keeps in-frame sequences only and misses some clones. Where compared with another copy, unresolved V genes explain less than half of these, and the others have no known cause. The V and J calls and clone size are taken from that table; D and trimming were inferred from the DNA. Across this sample there are around 160,000 clones, with roughly 80% seen only once. Roughly 19% of the sample lies in the top ten.

Collaborating institutions collected whole blood in K2EDTA tubes following their own protocols. For TCRbeta analysis, collaborators shipped samples in one of three forms: frozen whole blood, isolated PBMCs, or DNA extracted from either of those sample types. CDR1 and CDR2, per the germline V gene, are MNHEY and SVGAGI. From the cysteine through the phenylalanine, the CDR3 covers 14 amino acids. Only the CDR3 DNA is retained, 42 bases long and in frame from the first base. The V and J ends are trimmed by 7 bases and 3 bases, leaving 10 bases between them. Sequencing was performed on peripheral blood. The V gene is TRBV6-5 and the J gene is TRBJ1-6; the D gene identity is not certain. The clonotype originates from a woman of 80 years or more with acute or convalescent COVID-19. The encoded CDR3 is CASKVRGYNSPLHF. The DNA sequence reads TGTGCCAGCAAGGTCCGGGGCTATAATTCACCCCTCCACTTT.